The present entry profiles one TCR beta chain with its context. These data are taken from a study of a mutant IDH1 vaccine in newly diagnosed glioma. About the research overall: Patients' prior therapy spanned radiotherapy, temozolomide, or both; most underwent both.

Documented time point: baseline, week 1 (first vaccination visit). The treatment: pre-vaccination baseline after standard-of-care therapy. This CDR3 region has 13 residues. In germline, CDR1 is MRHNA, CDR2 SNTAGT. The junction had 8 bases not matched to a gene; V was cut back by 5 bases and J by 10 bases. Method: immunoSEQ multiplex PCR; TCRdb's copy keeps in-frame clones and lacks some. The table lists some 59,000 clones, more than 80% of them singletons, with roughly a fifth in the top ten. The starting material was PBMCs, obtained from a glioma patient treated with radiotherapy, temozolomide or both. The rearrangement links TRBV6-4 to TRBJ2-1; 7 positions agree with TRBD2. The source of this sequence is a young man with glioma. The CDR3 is CASSRDHGGEQFF. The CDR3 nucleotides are TGTGCCAGCAGTCGGGACCACGGGGGGGAGCAGTTCTTC.